These 13 T cell receptor beta chains were sequenced from one sample in a study of breast tumors, draining lymph nodes, adjacent tissues. Axillary draining lymph nodes of breast cancer patients supplied the node samples. A single record per CDR3 protein comes from TCRdb applying MiXCR to the multiplex PCR reads. Of 75,000 to 100,000 distinct CDR3 sequences in the sample, about 21% were seen once. The sequenced sample consisted of axillary lymph node tissue. The receptors come from a female donor with breast cancer. Some clones in this sample may be carry-over from other donors' samples.

The chain joins TRBV28 to TRBJ1-4; 7 positions match TRBD1. V lost 2 bases, J lost 11 bases, and 5 bases stayed unmatched. The CDR3 covers 13 residues. Germline CDR1 reads MDHEN; CDR2 reads SYDVKM. This chain's CDR3 is CASSLTQGGKLFF. The CDR3 bases are TGTGCCAGCAGTTTAACTCAGGGGGGGAAACTGTTTTTT. The full variable domain, completed using reference TRBV28 and TRBJ1-4, is DVKVTQSSRYLVKRTGEKVFLECVQDMDHENMFWYRQDPGLGLRLIYFSYDVKMKEKGDIPEGYSVSREKKERFSLILESASTNQTSMYLCASSLTQGGKLFFGSGTQLSVL.

Concerning this clonotype: It may be a read error: a sequence one base away is much more abundant. Since no conserved phenylalanine or tryptophan closes the CDR3, a read error is the likely cause. The V gene is TRBV5-1, the J gene TRBJ1-5; D might be TRBD1 (5 bases). V was cut by 2 bases and J by 7 bases, with 13 bases left in between. This CDR3 is 14 amino acids long. The germline CDR1 and CDR2 sequences are SGHRS and YFSETQ. This CDR3 reads CASSFGGDGQPQHV. For the CDR3, the DNA is TGCGCCAGCAGCTTCGGAGGGGACGGGCAGCCCCAGCATGTT.

This clonotype was recorded at least ten times. This chain links TRBV7-2 with TRBJ1-5; D is possibly TRBD1 (6 bases). This CDR3 is 13 amino acids long. Germline V gene lookup returns CDR1 SGHTA and CDR2 FQGNSA. V was shortened by 5 bases and J by 3 bases, with 8 bases between the two germline ends. CDR3 region: CASSDRFNQPQHF. As DNA, the CDR3 is TGTGCCAGCAGCGACAGGTTCAATCAGCCCCAGCATTTT.

This clonotype is medium-sized within its sample. The rearrangement joins TRBV7-2 to TRBJ2-5, with 7 positions matching TRBD2. The V gene's germline CDR1 is SGHTA and CDR2 FQGNSA. V shed 4 bases, J shed 5 bases, and the junction held 10 bases outside the gene matches. The CDR3 length is 15 residues. The CDR3 is CASSSSGSAGETQYF. CDR3 in DNA: TGTGCCAGCAGCTCGTCGGGATCAGCGGGGGAGACCCAGTACTTC.

This clonotype was detected many times. This chain links TRBV7-3 with TRBJ2-1; a possible D gene is TRBD2 (6 bases). This CDR3 is built from 12 residues. The germline gives CDR1 SGHTA, CDR2 FQGTGA. Between the trimmed V and J ends, which lost 5 bases and 10 bases, there was a span of 12 bases. The CDR3 nucleotides are TGTGCCAGCAGCGAGACTAGTGGAGAGCAGTTCTTC. Amino acid sequence: CASSETSGEQFF.

The V gene is TRBV27, the J gene TRBJ1-2; D perhaps matches TRBD1 (5 bases). Germline V gives CDR1 MNHEY, CDR2 SMNVEV (reference sequence). The CDR3 has 14 amino acids. The V gene lost 5 bases and the J gene lost 2 bases, with 12 bases spanning the gap. The CDR3 sequence is CASSPTRGNYGYTF. CDR3 sequence (DNA): TGTGCCAGCAGTCCCACCCGGGGCAACTATGGCTACACCTTC.

This clonotype was detected many times. This chain connects TRBV27 to TRBJ1-2; 8 bases align to TRBD1. Trimming took 7 bases from V and 8 from J; bases not matched to a gene: 9. Germline assignment: CDR1 MNHEY and CDR2 SMNVEV (reference sequence). This CDR3 comprises 13 residues. CDR3 sequence (DNA): TGTGCCAGCACTAACAGGGGGAGGGGAGGCTACACCTTC. It encodes CASTNRGRGGYTF.

The sample holds a few counts of this clonotype. A read error may produce the germline difference seen at one junction end. The chain links TRBV7-8 to TRBJ2-5, with TRBD2 matching over 8 bases. This CDR3 has 15 amino acids. Germline V gene sequence: CDR1 SGHVS, CDR2 FQNEAQ. CDR3 region: CASSFQRERGETRYF. The CDR3 DNA reads TGTGCCAGCAGCTTTCAGCGGGAGCGGGGAGAGACCCGGTACTTC. The complete variable domain, with remaining parts taken from reference TRBV7-8 and TRBJ2-5, reads GAGVSQSPRYKVAKRGQDVALRCDPISGHVSLFWYQQALGQGPEFLTYFQNEAQLDKSGLPSDRFFAERPEGSVSTLKIQRTQQEDSAVYLCASSFQRERGETRYFGPGTRLLVL.

This rearrangement joins TRBV6-5 to TRBJ1-1; D unresolved. The CDR3 covers 13 residues. Germline values: CDR1 MNHEY, CDR2 SVGAGI. The germline V and J ends were trimmed by 6 bases and 0 bases, with 8 bases remaining between them. The CDR3 reads CASRSTVNTEAFF. The CDR3 DNA follows: TGTGCCAGCAGGTCCACAGTGAACACTGAAGCTTTCTTT.

This clonotype appeared many times. The chain combines TRBV20-1 with TRBJ2-7, with TRBD1 matching over 9 bases. Germline values: CDR1 DFQATT, CDR2 SNEGSKA (reference sequence). The CDR3 contains 14 residues. J was trimmed by 4 bases and V by 6 bases; bases with no gene match: 10. CDR3 region: CSAPPGQGLYEQYF. CDR3 nucleotides: TGCAGTGCCCCCCCGGGACAGGGACTTTACGAGCAGTACTTC.

At least ten counts were recorded for this clonotype. The rearrangement links TRBV7-2 to TRBJ2-1, with 8 bases matching TRBD1. The CDR3 has 15 amino acids. The germline CDR1 and CDR2 sequences are SGHTA and FQGNSA. Trimming took 5 bases from V and 9 from J; bases not matched to a gene: 12. In DNA, the CDR3 is TGTGCCAGCAGCGTAACAGGGGGGACCTTCACTGAGCAGTTCTTC. Translated, it gives CASSVTGGTFTEQFF.

This clonotype has more than one count but fewer than ten. The chain is built from TRBV27 and TRBJ2-7; D is possibly TRBD2 (6 bases). The germline V gene encodes CDR1 MNHEY and CDR2 SMNVEV (reference sequence). V shed 8 bases and J shed 0 bases, with 14 bases lying between them. This CDR3 has 14 amino acids. The CDR3 nucleotides are TGTGCCAGCCGCCCGGGACTTACCTCCTACGAGCAGTACTTC. Residues: CASRPGLTSYEQYF.

Ten or more counts support this clonotype. The chain links TRBV20-1 to TRBJ2-3; D is undetermined. The CDR3 spans 11 residues. Germline CDR1 DFQATT, CDR2 SNEGSKA (reference sequence). V dropped 6 bases and J dropped 5 bases, with 9 bases sitting between them. The CDR3 DNA reads as TGCAGTGCCGTTCCTGTAGATACGCAGTATTTT. Protein sequence: CSAVPVDTQYF.